These 4 T cell receptor beta chains were sequenced from one sample in a study of cytomegalovirus exposure and HLA in healthy donors. Profiled with immunoSEQ multiplex PCR; TCRdb holds only in-frame clones, not every one. The sample consists of about 160,000 clones, nearly 90% of them appearing once. The material sequenced was PBMCs. These receptors originate from a woman aged 18-35 years in good health and CMV-seropositive.

V and J are TRBV7-8 and TRBJ2-3; 7 bases map to TRBD2. The CDR3 sequence is 15 residues long. Germline V lookup: CDR1 SGHVS, CDR2 FQNEAQ. V gave up 1 base and J gave up 3 bases; unmatched junction bases: 4. The CDR3 region has the DNA TGTGCCAGCAGCTTAGTGCGGGAGACGACAGATACGCAGTATTTT. This gives the protein CASSLVRETTDTQYF. The variable domain in full, completed from reference TRBV7-8 and TRBJ2-3, reads GAGVSQSPRYKVAKRGQDVALRCDPISGHVSLFWYQQALGQGPEFLTYFQNEAQLDKSGLPSDRFFAERPEGSVSTLKIQRTQQEDSAVYLCASSLVRETTDTQYFGPGTRLTVL.

This clone occurred once. The V and J genes are TRBV19 and TRBJ2-1; 7 bases map to TRBD2. The CDR3 is 15 amino acids. Trimming cost V 3 bases and J 4 bases; bases outside gene matches: 6. Germline CDR1 reads LNHDA; CDR2 reads SQIVND (reference sequence). CDR3 nucleotides: TGTGCCAGTAGTATTAGGTGGGAGGGATACAATGAGCAGTTCTTC. It encodes CASSIRWEGYNEQFF.

This rearrangement joins TRBV5-6 to TRBJ1-1, with D uncertain. CDR3 size: 13 residues. Germline lookup yields CDR1 SGHDT and CDR2 YYEEEE. The V and J ends lost 2 bases and 4 bases respectively, with 9 bases between them. CDR3 nucleotides: TGTGCCAGCAGCTTTAGTGTCGCCACTGAAGCTTTCTTT. It translates to CASSFSVATEAFF.

V gene TRBV11-2 combines with J gene TRBJ2-6, with D perhaps matching TRBD2 (5 bases). The CDR3 has 17 residues. Germline-derived CDR1 and CDR2 are SGHAT and FQNNGV. V gave up 5 bases and J gave up 4 bases, with 18 bases separating them. This CDR3 reads CASSQAGNRAGANVLTF. The DNA for the CDR3 is TGTGCCAGCAGCCAGGCCGGGAACAGAGCAGGGGCCAACGTCCTGACTTTC.